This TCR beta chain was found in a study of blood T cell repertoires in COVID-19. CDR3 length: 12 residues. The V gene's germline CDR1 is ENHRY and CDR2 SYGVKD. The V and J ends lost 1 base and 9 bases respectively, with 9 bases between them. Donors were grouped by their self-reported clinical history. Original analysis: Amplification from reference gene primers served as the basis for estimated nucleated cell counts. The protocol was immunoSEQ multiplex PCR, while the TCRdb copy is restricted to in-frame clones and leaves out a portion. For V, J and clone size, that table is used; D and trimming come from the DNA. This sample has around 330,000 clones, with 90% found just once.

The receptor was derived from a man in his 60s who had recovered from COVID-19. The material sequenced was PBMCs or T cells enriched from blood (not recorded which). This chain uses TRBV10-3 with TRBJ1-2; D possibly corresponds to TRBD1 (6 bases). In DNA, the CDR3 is TGTGCCATCAGTGAGTACAGGGATCGCTACACCTTC. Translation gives CAISEYRDRYTF.